The 12 T cell receptor beta chains given below trace back to one sample, sequenced in a study of CD8 T cells in ankylosing spondylitis. Notes on the study in general: Ankylosing spondylitis blood appeared to carry a characteristic TCR beta motif of roughly 8 highly homologous variants.

The antigens these receptors bind are not known. Using its own MiXCR run on the 5' RACE reads, TCRdb lists one record per CDR3 protein. Of around 540,000 distinct CDR3 sequences listed, approximately 11% are singletons. Specimen: blood, either unsorted or a sorted T cell fraction (not recorded which). These receptors all come from a male donor with ankylosing spondylitis.

The rearrangement uses TRBV4-1 and TRBJ2-5; D gene unclear. V was clipped by 1 base and J by 2 bases, with 11 bases between them. The CDR3 is made up of 15 amino acids. Germline CDR1 and CDR2: MGHRA and YSYEKL. The CDR3 DNA reads as TGCGCCAGCAGCCAAGGGAAAGTTAATCAAGAGACCCAGTACTTC. This gives the protein CASSQGKVNQETQYF.

Ten or more counts support this clonotype. In nucleotides, the CDR3 is TGCAGTGCTAGTCCTGGTGGGTCCAAAAACATTCAGTACTTC. Its translation is CSASPGGSKNIQYF. This rearrangement joins TRBV20-1 to TRBJ2-4; D is unclear. The CDR3 has 14 amino acids. Trimming removed 3 bases from V and 2 bases from J, with 11 bases in between. The V gene's germline CDR1 is DFQATT and CDR2 SNEGSKA (reference sequence).

This clonotype was seen only a few times. The rearrangement links TRBV29-1 to TRBJ1-4, with TRBD1 as a possible D gene (6 bases). Germline values: CDR1 SQVTM, CDR2 ANQGSEA. V lost 1 base and J lost 5, with 11 bases in between. The CDR3 has 14 residues. Written as DNA, the CDR3 is TGCAGCGTTGAAGGGACAGCTACAAATGAAAAACTGTTTTTT. It translates to CSVEGTATNEKLFF.

This clonotype was recorded many times. The chain combines TRBV4-1 with TRBJ2-1; D ambiguous. The CDR3 contains 14 residues. Trimming cost V 0 bases and J 12 bases, with 15 bases left between them. Germline V gene sequence: CDR1 MGHRA, CDR2 YSYEKL. As DNA, the CDR3 is TGCGCCAGCAGCCAAGATCCTGGGGTAGATTTGCAGTTCTTC. It translates to CASSQDPGVDLQFF.

This chain uses TRBV24-1 with TRBJ2-7; 9 bases match TRBD1. Germline CDR1 and CDR2: KGHDR and SFDVKD. The V segment lost 5 bases and the J segment 5 bases; nucleotides outside the gene matches: 6. The CDR3 length is 14 residues. The CDR3 spells CATSGTTGGDEQYF. Written as DNA, the CDR3 is TGTGCCACCAGTGGTACCACAGGGGGCGACGAGCAGTACTTC.

The chain carries TRBV12-3 or TRBV12-4 and TRBJ2-1, with unresolved D. The CDR3 consists of 17 residues. Trimming took 5 bases from V and 1 from J, leaving 18 bases between them. The CDR3 loop is CASSPLTKTLSYNEQFF. DNA for the CDR3: TGTGCCAGCAGTCCCCTCACAAAGACTTTATCCTACAATGAGCAGTTCTTC.

This clonotype was observed a handful of times. The chain joins TRBV5-1 to TRBJ1-1; 7 positions match TRBD1. V dropped 4 bases and J dropped 3; count of bases not matched to a gene: 3. Germline V gives CDR1 SGHRS, CDR2 YFSETQ. This CDR3 comprises 13 residues. In DNA form, the CDR3 reads TGCGCCAGCAGCGAAACAGGGGACACTGAAGCTTTCTTT. Translation gives CASSETGDTEAFF.

The rearrangement uses TRBV12-3 or TRBV12-4 and TRBJ1-5, with D unresolved. The CDR3 sequence is 14 residues long. The V gene lost 3 bases and the J gene lost 5 bases, with 11 bases spanning the gap. In nucleotides, the CDR3 is TGTGCCAGCAGTTTTGGAGAGTTCCATCAGCCCCAGCATTTT. Translating it yields CASSFGEFHQPQHF.

This clonotype was seen a few times. The chain recombines TRBV27 with TRBJ2-5; no clear D. The CDR3 length is 15 residues. Germline-derived CDR1 and CDR2 are MNHEY and SMNVEV (reference sequence). Trimming pared 7 bases from V and 0 bases from J, leaving 15 bases between. The CDR3 DNA reads TGTGCCAGCACTGAGAACGCCGCGTACCAAGAGACCCAGTACTTC. It yields the protein CASTENAAYQETQYF.

In this sample, this clonotype turned up a few times. J is TRBJ2-1 and V is TRBV12-3 or TRBV12-4; unclear D gene. Trimming stripped 6 bases from V and 6 bases from J, with 12 bases between. The CDR3 totals 13 residues. The CDR3 region is CASSPPPSNEQFF. DNA of the CDR3: TGTGCCAGCAGCCCTCCTCCTAGCAATGAGCAGTTCTTC.

The chain uses TRBV5-1 and TRBJ2-1; TRBD1 matches at 8 bases. This CDR3 has 15 amino acids. The J segment lost 7 bases and the V segment lost 3 bases, leaving 9 bases of the junction unmatched. The germline gives CDR1 SGHRS, CDR2 YFSETQ. CDR3 sequence (DNA): TGCGCCAGCAGCTCCGGACAGGGAAAGGTAAATGAGCAGTTCTTC. Translating it yields CASSSGQGKVNEQFF.

This clonotype turned up a few times. This rearrangement joins TRBV7-9 to TRBJ2-3, with D unresolved. The CDR3 spans 14 residues. V gave up 2 bases and J gave up 2 bases, with 8 bases separating them. CDR1 and CDR2 (germline): SEHNR, FQNEAQ (reference sequence). The CDR3 here is CASSLSTSTDTQYF. The CDR3 DNA reads TGTGCCAGCAGCTTATCTACATCCACAGATACGCAGTATTTT.